The rows below give T cell receptor beta chains drawn from one sample of a study of technical replicates of blood from a few donors. Generated by immunoSEQ multiplex PCR, the TCRdb table keeps only in-frame clones and is missing some. The repertoire consists of approximately 90,000 clones, with 95% occurring once and the leading ten covering over 0.25%. Sequencing input: T cells isolated from PBMCs. These receptors were collected from a human donor in good health. Each CDR3 is given with its conserved first and last residue. Fields, in order: V gene, D gene, J gene, CDR3 length, clone size, CDR3 DNA, CDR3 protein. D genes are given only for firm matches. Rows give clone size only sometimes, using once, few, many, or a class for an expanded clone.

TRBV29-1,TRBD1,TRBJ2-7,16,-,TGCAGCGTTGAAGATTCCGGGACAGTCGACTCCTACGAGCAGTACTTC,CSVEDSGTVDSYEQYF
TRBV5-1,TRBD1,TRBJ1-1,14,-,TGCGCCAGCAGAACCGGGACAGCTAACACTGAAGCTTTCTTT,CASRTGTANTEAFF
TRBV6-5,-,TRBJ2-1,15,-,TGTGCCAGCAGTTACTCAGGGAGCTCCTACAATGAGCAGTTCTTC,CASSYSGSSYNEQFF
TRBV14,-,TRBJ1-4,16,-,TGTGCCAGCAGCCAGGGCAGGGCTGCAACTAATGAAAAACTGTTTTTT,CASSQGRAATNEKLFF
TRBV6-5,-,TRBJ1-2,14,-,TGTGCCAGCAGTTACCAGGCGGGTAACTATGGCTACACCTTC,CASSYQAGNYGYTF
TRBV2,-,TRBJ1-4,16,few,TGTGCCAGCAGTGCTTTTATAGGGGCACAGGCCGAAAAACTGTTTTTT,CASSAFIGAQAEKLFF
TRBV6-6,-,TRBJ1-5,12,-,TGTGCCAGCAGTTACACCCTACAGCCCCAGCATTTT,CASSYTLQPQHF
TRBV13,-,TRBJ1-4,14,-,TGTGCCAGCAGCTGGGGCCCAACTAATGAAAAACTGTTTTTT,CASSWGPTNEKLFF
TRBV10-1,-,TRBJ1-1,13,once,TGCGCCAGCAGTGGAGGCCTGTTCACTGAAGCTTTCTTT,CASSGGLFTEAFF
TRBV27,TRBD1,TRBJ1-6,16,-,TGTGCCAGCAGTTTATCAGGACAGGGGGCGGGTTCACCCCTCCACTTT,CASSLSGQGAGSPLHF
TRBV29-1,-,TRBJ2-7,15,-,TGCAGCGTTGGCGGTTTAACAGGTACTACCTACGAGCAGTACTTC,CSVGGLTGTTYEQYF
TRBV6-5,-,TRBJ1-1,15,-,TGTGCCAGCAGTTATACGGGGGCGGGGGTCACTGAAGCTTTCTTT,CASSYTGAGVTEAFF
TRBV5-1,TRBD1,TRBJ1-2,14,-,TGCGCCAGCACGGGACAGGCCGGGGACTATGGCTACACCTTC,CASTGQAGDYGYTF
TRBV6-1,-,TRBJ1-5,18,-,TGTGCCAGCAGTGCATGGTTTCGGGAGTTTTACGGCAATCAGCCCCAGCATTTT,CASSAWFREFYGNQPQHF
TRBV7-9,-,TRBJ2-7,13,-,TGTGCCAGCGGAGAGTCTTACTCCTACGAGCAGTACTTC,CASGESYSYEQYF
TRBV7-6,-,TRBJ2-7,13,-,TGTGCCACTCTGGAGTTGGTCTGCGTCGAGCAGTACTTC,CATLELVCVEQYF
TRBV7-8,-,TRBJ1-5,11,-,TGTGCCAGCAGCATATACGGGCCCCAGCATTTT,CASSIYGPQHF
TRBV5-1,TRBD1,TRBJ1-1,13,-,TGCGCCAGCAGCTTGTCAGGGGGCACTGAAGCTTTCTTT,CASSLSGGTEAFF
TRBV7-8,TRBD1,TRBJ1-5,17,-,TGTGCCAGCAGCTCAGGCCGACAGGGTTATAGCAATCAGCCCCAGCATTTT,CASSSGRQGYSNQPQHF
TRBV4-1,TRBD1,TRBJ1-1,15,-,TGCGCCAGCAGCCAAGATCAAGGGGGCGGGGCTGAAGCTTTCTTT,CASSQDQGGGAEAFF